What follows are 11 T cell receptor beta chains derived from one specimen sequenced in a study of blood T cells in healthy people across ages. Primed by a sample-barcoded 5' primer and a J-beta primer mix, a second PCR proceeded for roughly 7 to 11 cycles. TCRdb ran MiXCR on the 5' RACE reads and lists one entry per CDR3 protein. The data contain 580,000 or so distinct CDR3 sequences, around 50% of them singletons. The sequencing input was blood. The receptors derive from a man aged 80 or over in good health.

This sequence joins TRBV5-6 and TRBJ2-7; the match to TRBD2 covers 8 bases. The CDR3 covers 14 residues. Germline CDR1 SGHDT, CDR2 YYEEEE. The J segment lost 1 base and the V segment lost 3 bases, leaving 3 bases of the junction unmatched. CDR3: CASSYGLASYEQYF. CDR3 nucleotides: TGTGCCAGCAGCTACGGACTAGCTTCCTACGAGCAGTACTTC.

Remarks on this clonotype: It may be a read error: a sequence one base away is much more abundant. The J gene is TRBJ2-5, the V gene TRBV29-1; maybe TRBD1 (5 bases). CDR3 size: 12 residues. V shed 3 bases and J shed 2 bases, with 7 bases lying between them. CDR1 is SQVTM and CDR2 is ANQGSEA in the germline V gene. CDR3 sequence reads: CSVEGPQETQYF. The CDR3, as DNA: TGCAGCGTTGAGGGGCCGCAAGAGACCCAGTACTTC. Drawing the rest from reference TRBV29-1 and TRBJ2-5, the complete variable domain is SAVISQKPSRDICQRGTSLTIQCQVDSQVTMMFWYRQQPGQSLTLIATANQGSEATYESGFVIDKFPISRPNLTFSTLTVSNMSPEDSSIYLCSVEGPQETQYFGPGTRLLVL.

This clonotype has a count of ten or more. This rearrangement joins TRBV6-5 to TRBJ2-3; D is unclear. Germline values: CDR1 MNHEY, CDR2 SVGAGI. Between the trimmed V and J ends, which lost 5 bases and 5 bases, there was a span of 11 bases. This CDR3 region has 13 residues. This chain's CDR3 is CASSPPWGDTQYF. As DNA, the CDR3 is TGTGCCAGCAGTCCTCCATGGGGAGATACGCAGTATTTT.

This sequence joins TRBV7-2 and TRBJ1-4; D is perhaps TRBD1 (5 bases). Trimming took off 7 bases at V and 7 bases at J, with 16 bases between the two ends. In germline, CDR1 is SGHTA, CDR2 FQGNSA. The length of the CDR3 is 14 residues. The CDR3 bases are TGTGCCAGCAACTGGGGGGGAGAAGGTGAAAAACTGTTTTTT. It translates to CASNWGGEGEKLFF.

This clonotype was counted ten times or more. V and J are TRBV6-5 and TRBJ2-2, with a tentative D call TRBD2 (6 bases). V was pared by 4 bases and J by 2 bases, with 14 bases between. The germline gives CDR1 MNHEY, CDR2 SVGAGI. This CDR3 has 16 amino acids. The CDR3 loop reads CASSSLGTVNTGELFF. The CDR3 bases are TGTGCCAGCAGTTCGCTAGGGACTGTAAACACCGGGGAGCTGTTTTTT.

This clonotype has ten or more counts. V is TRBV7-9 and J is TRBJ2-4, with 7 bases that match TRBD1. The J call may be in error: the DNA end matches TRBJ2-7 better. This CDR3 region has 11 residues. From germline, CDR1 is SEHNR and CDR2 FQNEAQ (reference sequence). CDR3 loop: CASSSGGEQYF. The CDR3 DNA sequence: TGTGCCAGCAGTTCAGGGGGCGAGCAGTACTTC.

This clonotype appeared once. The chain has TRBV7-8 and TRBJ2-5, with 8 positions matching TRBD1. The DNA end is more similar to TRBJ2-7, so the J call may be wrong. CDR3 length: 14 residues. Germline V gives CDR1 SGHVS, CDR2 FQNEAQ. The CDR3 here is CASRSGQERDEQYF. The CDR3 DNA follows: TGTGCCAGCAGGTCGGGACAGGAGAGGGACGAGCAGTACTTC.

This clonotype showed up just once. One end of the junction fails to match germline, which may point to a read error. V and J are TRBV5-5 and TRBJ1-1; no clear D. The V gene's germline CDR1 is SGHKS and CDR2 YYEKEE (reference sequence). The CDR3 loop spans 16 amino acids. The CDR3 DNA reads TGTGCCAGCAGCTTGGCTCCCACGGTTATGAACACTGAAGTTTTCTTT. Protein sequence: CASSLAPTVMNTEVFF. Together with reference TRBV5-5 and TRBJ1-1, the CDR3 gives the full variable domain: DAGVTQSPTHLIKTRGQQVTLRCSPISGHKSVSWYQQVLGQGPQFIFQYYEKEERGRGNFPDRFSARQFPNYSSELNVNALLLGDSALYLCASSLAPTVMNTEVFFGQGTRLTVV.

V usage is TRBV7-2 and J usage is TRBJ2-2; tentative D call: TRBD2 (7 bases). Per the germline V gene, CDR1 is SGHTA and CDR2 is FQGNSA. With 5 bases removed from V and 7 bases from J, the gap between germline ends came to 17 bases. This CDR3 has 15 amino acids. The CDR3: CASSPYPGGVGELFF. DNA for the CDR3: TGTGCCAGCAGCCCGTATCCGGGGGGCGTCGGGGAGCTGTTTTTT.

This rearrangement joins TRBV6-6 to TRBJ1-6, with D unclear. Trimming stripped 2 bases from V and 13 bases from J, with 21 bases between. Germline V CDR1 and CDR2: MNHNY, SVGAGI (reference sequence). This CDR3 has 16 residues. CDR3 sequence (DNA): TGTGCCAGCAGTTACACGCCCACCGGGCCTTCAGGCCCCCTCCACTTT. As protein: CASSYTPTGPSGPLHF.

V gene TRBV14 combines with J gene TRBJ2-7; 10 bases map to TRBD1. The CDR3 runs 14 residues. The junction had 5 bases not matched to a gene; V was cut back by 4 bases and J by 5 bases. The germline V gene has CDR1 SGHDN and CDR2 FVKESK. This chain's CDR3 is CASSLDRGYNEQYF. The CDR3 DNA is TGTGCCAGCAGCCTGGACAGGGGGTACAACGAGCAGTACTTC.